This entry lists 19 T cell receptor beta chains sequenced from one sample in a study of cytomegalovirus exposure and HLA in healthy donors. Libraries were prepared by immunoSEQ multiplex PCR; TCRdb keeps only in-frame clonotypes and omits some of them. Altogether some 65,000 clones are present, over 85% being singletons, with the ten largest covering about 4.5%. Sequencing input: PBMCs. Source of these receptors: a young man in good health and CMV-seropositive.

This chain uses TRBV27 with TRBJ1-2, with D possibly TRBD1 on 6 matching bases. Germline-derived CDR1 and CDR2 are MNHEY and SMNVEV (reference sequence). V was cut by 2 bases and J by 4 bases, with 11 bases left in between. The CDR3 is made up of 14 amino acids. The CDR3 sequence is CASSLEGVGYGYTF. In DNA, the CDR3 is TGTGCCAGCAGTTTAGAGGGGGTGGGCTATGGCTACACCTTC.

The chain carries TRBV11-2 and TRBJ2-2; D is unclear. The CDR3 covers 13 residues. Trimming left V 1 base short and J 4 bases short, with 4 bases between. From germline, CDR1 is SGHAT and CDR2 FQNNGV. DNA of the CDR3: TGTGCCAGCAGCTTAGGCGGCACCGGGGAGCTGTTTTTT. This codes for CASSLGGTGELFF.

The V call is TRBV14, the J call TRBJ2-3, with D possibly TRBD1 on 5 matching bases. The CDR3 loop spans 16 amino acids. Trimming left V 3 bases short and J 5 bases short, with 18 bases between. The germline CDR1 and CDR2 sequences are SGHDN and FVKESK. The CDR3 DNA sequence: TGTGCCAGCAGCCACCGGGTTGGGGCCCGACAAGATACGCAGTATTTT. Translated: CASSHRVGARQDTQYF.

This chain connects TRBV4-1 to TRBJ1-2; 10 bases align to TRBD1. The V segment lost 6 bases and the J segment 3 bases; nucleotides outside the gene matches: 4. Germline values: CDR1 MGHRA, CDR2 YSYEKL. The CDR3 covers 14 residues. The CDR3 loop is CASRPGTGDYGYTF. Written as DNA, the CDR3 is TGCGCCAGCAGACCCGGGACAGGGGACTATGGCTACACCTTC.

The CDR3 sequence is CASSWGDTGELFF. CDR3 DNA: TGTGCCAGTAGTTGGGGGGACACCGGGGAGCTGTTTTTT. V is TRBV19 and J is TRBJ2-2; D is perhaps TRBD2 (6 bases). Germline V gives CDR1 LNHDA, CDR2 SQIVND (reference sequence). Trimming took 5 bases from V and 3 from J, leaving 7 bases between them. This CDR3 is built from 13 residues.

V usage is TRBV5-6 and J usage is TRBJ1-2; 10 positions agree with TRBD1. After removal of 5 bases from V and 8 bases from J, the junction contained 9 bases not matched to a gene. This CDR3 is built from 14 residues. CDR1 is SGHDT, CDR2 YYEEEE, per germline. CDR3 sequence: CASRHPGQGMGYTF. For the CDR3, the DNA is TGTGCCAGCAGACACCCGGGACAGGGGATGGGCTACACCTTC.

The gene calls are TRBV4-1 and TRBJ1-2; D uncertain. Germline V gene lookup returns CDR1 MGHRA and CDR2 YSYEKL. This CDR3 has 14 amino acids. V lost 0 bases to trimming and J lost 7 bases, with 12 bases between them. The CDR3 bases are TGCGCCAGCAGCCAAGATCCTTCGGTAGCTGGCTACACCTTC. It encodes CASSQDPSVAGYTF.

This chain joins TRBV27 and TRBJ1-1; 10 bases align to TRBD1. V was pared by 6 bases and J by 3 bases, with 7 bases of the junction left unmatched. Germline CDR1 is MNHEY and CDR2 is SMNVEV (reference sequence). CDR3 size: 15 residues. The CDR3 sequence: CASSGWGQGYTEAFF. The CDR3 DNA is TGTGCCAGCAGCGGCTGGGGACAGGGGTACACTGAAGCTTTCTTT.

The J gene is TRBJ2-7, the V gene TRBV28; TRBD1 is a possible D gene (5 bases). CDR1 MDHEN and CDR2 SYDVKM come from the germline V gene. Trimming removed 3 bases at V and 0 bases at J, with 12 bases between. This CDR3 is built from 15 residues. The CDR3 bases are TGTGCCAGCAGTTTTTTTAGGGGCAGCTCCTACGAGCAGTACTTC. Translation: CASSFFRGSSYEQYF. Full variable domain (missing parts from reference TRBV28 and TRBJ2-7): DVKVTQSSRYLVKRTGEKVFLECVQDMDHENMFWYRQDPGLGLRLIYFSYDVKMKEKGDIPEGYSVSREKKERFSLILESASTNQTSMYLCASSFFRGSSYEQYFGPGTRLTVT.

A single count supports this clone. The genes are TRBV18 and TRBJ1-6, with TRBD1 matching 10 bases. The germline V gene encodes CDR1 KGHSH and CDR2 LQKENI. This CDR3 region has 17 residues. V gave up 4 bases and J gave up 10 bases; unmatched junction bases: 13. The CDR3 spells CASSLTGTGDIGSPLHF. As DNA, the CDR3 is TGTGCCAGCTCACTTACCGGGACAGGGGATATCGGGTCACCCCTCCACTTT.

This chain uses TRBV30 with TRBJ2-3, with TRBD2 matching 8 bases. Trimming cost V 0 bases and J 4 bases; bases outside gene matches: 3. This CDR3 has 14 amino acids. The germline V gene has CDR1 GTSNPN and CDR2 SVGIG (reference sequence). The CDR3 sequence is CAWSVYSGADTQYF. The CDR3 coding sequence is TGTGCCTGGAGTGTATATAGCGGGGCAGATACGCAGTATTTT.

CDR3: CASRMGLAGEQFF. As DNA, the CDR3 is TGTGCCAGCAGAATGGGACTAGCGGGGGAGCAGTTCTTC. The rearrangement links TRBV2 to TRBJ2-1; 13 bases align to TRBD2. The junction had 3 bases not matched to a gene; V was cut back by 6 bases and J by 10 bases. Germline CDR1 reads SNHLY; CDR2 reads FYNNEI. The CDR3 is 13 residues long.

This clone came up once. V usage is TRBV6-5 and J usage is TRBJ2-7; a possible D gene is TRBD1 (7 bases). The CDR3 has 15 residues. Trimming took 7 bases from V and 1 from J, leaving 17 bases between them. The germline CDR1 and CDR2 sequences are MNHEY and SVGAGI. The CDR3 loop reads CASMWEAGGSYEQYF. CDR3 sequence (DNA): TGTGCCAGCATGTGGGAGGCAGGGGGTTCCTACGAGCAGTACTTC.

This chain joins TRBV5-8 and TRBJ1-4, with D maybe TRBD1 (6 bases). Trimming removed 7 bases from V and 3 bases from J, with 16 bases in between. Germline lookup yields CDR1 SGHTS and CDR2 YDEGEE. CDR3 length: 15 residues. The CDR3 coding sequence is TGTGCCAGCGCGGGGGCAGCCTCAGCTAATGAAAAACTGTTTTTT. Translation: CASAGAASANEKLFF.

This chain uses TRBV14 with TRBJ1-6, with D possibly matching TRBD1 (5 bases). This CDR3 has 15 amino acids. Germline CDR1 reads SGHDN; CDR2 reads FVKESK. V lost 0 bases to trimming and J lost 7 bases, with 10 bases between them. The CDR3 spells CASSQDLPGNSPLHF. DNA of the CDR3: TGTGCCAGCAGCCAAGATCTTCCAGGGAATTCACCCCTCCACTTT.

The rearrangement uses TRBV28 and TRBJ1-3; D unclear. Germline CDR1 MDHEN, CDR2 SYDVKM. V was pared by 5 bases and J by 8 bases, with 10 bases between. The CDR3 runs to 12 residues. The CDR3 DNA follows: TGTGCCAGCAGTCTGAAGAGAGACACCATATATTTT. This translates into CASSLKRDTIYF.

The V and J genes are TRBV29-1 and TRBJ2-7, with TRBD1 identical over 9 bases. J gave up 2 bases and V 4 bases, and 6 bases lay outside the gene matches. The V gene's germline CDR1 is SQVTM and CDR2 ANQGSEA. There are 14 residues in the CDR3. As DNA, the CDR3 is TGCAGCGTTGCCCCCGGGACAGGGACCTACGAGCAGTACTTC. Its translation is CSVAPGTGTYEQYF.

The CDR3 sequence is CASSSRDRGYEQYF. CDR3 nucleotide sequence: TGTGCCAGCTCATCCCGGGACAGGGGGTACGAGCAGTACTTC. V and J are TRBV18 and TRBJ2-7; 11 bases agree with TRBD1. The V segment lost 5 bases and the J segment 4 bases; nucleotides outside the gene matches: 4. There are 14 residues in the CDR3. CDR1 and CDR2 from the germline V gene are KGHSH and LQKENI. Using reference TRBV18 and TRBJ2-7 for the parts outside the CDR3, the full variable domain is NAGVMQNPRHLVRRRGQEARLRCSPMKGHSHVYWYRQLPEEGLKFMVYLQKENIIDESGMPKERFSAEFPKEGPSILRIQQVVRGDSAAYFCASSSRDRGYEQYFGPGTRLTVT.

The V gene is TRBV7-3, the J gene TRBJ2-6; maybe TRBD2 (5 bases). The length of the CDR3 is 15 residues. The germline V gene encodes CDR1 SGHTA and CDR2 FQGTGA. The V gene lost 0 bases and the J gene lost 2 bases, with 5 bases spanning the gap. The CDR3 sequence is CASSLTGTGANVLTF. CDR3 nucleotide sequence: TGTGCCAGCAGCTTAACCGGGACTGGGGCCAACGTCCTGACTTTC.